Listed here is a single T cell receptor beta chain. This clonotype was picked up many times. Its antigen is not yet known. There are no base qualities to consult, and no much larger clone falls within one base. Flow cytometry had shown CD8+CD57+ cell expansion in the patients selected for sequencing. Every patient had a diagnosis of severe acquired aplastic anemia based on International Study of Aplastic Anemia and Agranulocytosis and Camitta criteria. Patients had received no therapy at the time of blood sampling. The study deep-sequenced TCR repertoires of sorted CD4+ and CD8+ blood T cells from severe aplastic anemia patients and healthy subjects. Patients were enrolled under clinicaltrials.gov protocols 00001620, 01623167, 00001397, 00071045, 00081523 and 00961064 in the USA. Ficoll-Paque density gradient centrifugation was used to isolate peripheral blood mononuclear cells. Before DNA was extracted, CD4+ and CD8+ T cells were sorted using either FACS or magnetic beads.

The sample belongs to a study of CD8+CD57+ T cells in acquired aplastic anemia (dated by TCRdb to the late 2010s). A note on the overall study: A mean of 3.2 ug of DNA, ranging from about 0.19 to 30 ug, was extracted from sorted CD4+ and CD8+ cells. A CD8+CD57+ expansion meant a frequency higher than the mean frequency seen in healthy subjects. Overall results and qualifications from the work: CD8+ Simpson's diversity did not differ significantly between patients and healthy controls (P=0.060). Although 25 to 30 CD8+ CDR3 sequences were shared by patients and controls, these sequences appeared highly expressed in patients and within the immunodominant clones of patients.

The CDR1 and CDR2 encoded by the germline V gene are SNHLY and FYNNEI. Measured from the cysteine to the phenylalanine, the CDR3 is 14 residues long. Left in the record is the CDR3 DNA by itself, 42 bases read in frame from the first base. V loses 1 base, J loses 8 bases, and the germline ends lie 14 bases apart. Profiling of TCR beta VDJ combinations and CDR3 sequences used genomic DNA as the template. An Illumina HiSeq 2000 was the platform used for TCR repertoire sequencing. Turning to the authors' computational methods: TRBV/TRBJ rearrangement plots, CDR3 size and DJ length profiles, and Simpson's diversity index were used to evaluate the repertoires. The immunodominant clone was defined as the most abundant DNA sequence in deep sequencing data. CDR3 amino acid sequences were screened for sharing across subjects and were compared with published repertoires and the VDJdb database. TCRdb reran the public reads through fastp at Q25 and MiXCR, keeping productive beta chains. Records with the same CDR3 protein are collapsed into one entry carrying the most frequent genes and DNA. The V and J calls reflect TCRdb's pipeline rather than the authors' work. This sample is represented by roughly 290,000 distinct CDR3 sequences; approximately 57% of them were singletons. The top ten hold roughly 1.3% of the sample.

Sequencing input: sorted CD4+, CD8+, or CD8+CD57+ T cells (not recorded which) from PBMCs. Here the chain combines TRBV2 and TRBJ1-2; TRBD1 might be the D gene, on 5 matching bases. The TCR was taken from a human donor with aplastic anemia. At the DNA level, the sequence is TGTGCCAGCAGTGAAGTGGGGCCCTTTGGCGGCTACACCTTC. Translated, this gives CASSEVGPFGGYTF.